A single sample gave rise to the 20 T cell receptor beta chains below, sequenced in a study of identical twins. Via MiXCR, TCRdb re-called the 5' RACE reads, giving one row per CDR3 protein. The data show under 300,000 distinct CDR3 sequences, roughly 13% seen once. Sequencing was carried out using memory (CD45RO+) T cells sorted from blood. The source of these receptors is a woman aged 18-35 years in good health.

This clonotype was seen more than once but under ten times. This rearrangement joins TRBV29-1 to TRBJ2-7; D is perhaps TRBD1 (6 bases). The V end lost 5 bases, the J end lost 2 bases, and 13 bases lay between the germline ends. The CDR3 runs to 13 residues. Germline values: CDR1 SQVTM, CDR2 ANQGSEA. The CDR3 region has the DNA TGCAGCGTTTTATCGACAGGTACCTACGAGCAGTACTTC. Translating it yields CSVLSTGTYEQYF.

The chain carries TRBV4-3 and TRBJ2-7, with 10 bases lining up with TRBD1. CDR1 is LGHNA and CDR2 is YSLEER in the germline V gene. Losses at the gene ends were 8 bases for V and 5 bases for J; bases not matched to a gene: 15. The CDR3 is made up of 16 amino acids. The CDR3 DNA is TGCGCCAGCGGACACCTAGGGACAGGGGAGCTCCACGAGCAGTACTTC. Encoded protein: CASGHLGTGELHEQYF.

This clonotype was seen ten or more times. CDR3 region: CASSVTPTSTDTQYF. The CDR3 nucleotides are TGTGCCAGCAGCGTAACCCCGACTAGCACAGATACGCAGTATTTT. The chain links TRBV9 to TRBJ2-3; D unclear. The CDR3 spans 15 residues. V was shortened by 1 base and J by 0 bases, with 9 bases between the two germline ends. Germline CDR1 and CDR2: SGDLS and YYNGEE. Supplemented by reference TRBV9 and TRBJ2-3, the full variable domain reads DSGVTQTPKHLITATGQRVTLRCSPRSGDLSVYWYQQSLDQGLQFLIQYYNGEERAKGNILERFSAQQFPDLHSELNLSSLELGDSALYFCASSVTPTSTDTQYFGPGTRLTVL.

In this sample, this clonotype turned up a few times. This rearrangement joins TRBV20-1 to TRBJ2-4; a possible D gene is TRBD2 (6 bases). Germline assignment: CDR1 DFQATT and CDR2 SNEGSKA (reference sequence). V was clipped by 5 bases and J by 1 base, with 15 bases between them. This CDR3 has 15 residues. DNA for the CDR3: TGCAGTGCTTTTAACCCCGCGGGGGCCAAAAACATTCAGTACTTC. Its translation is CSAFNPAGAKNIQYF.

The chain joins TRBV10-3 to TRBJ2-1; 10 positions match TRBD2. Germline CDR1 and CDR2: ENHRY and SYGVKD. The CDR3 spans 18 residues. J was trimmed by 1 base and V by 3 bases; bases with no gene match: 9. This CDR3 reads CAISDPLSGGPSYNEQFF. CDR3 coding DNA: TGTGCCATCAGTGATCCCCTTAGCGGGGGGCCTTCCTACAATGAGCAGTTCTTC.

The V and J genes are TRBV7-2 and TRBJ2-2, with TRBD2 identical over 7 bases. Germline V gene data show CDR1 as SGHTA and CDR2 as FQGNSA. The CDR3 has 15 residues. The V and J ends lost 3 bases and 5 bases, in that order; junction bases with no gene match: 6. The CDR3 loop is CASSLGGFSTGELFF. The CDR3 DNA sequence: TGTGCCAGCAGCTTGGGGGGGTTTTCAACCGGGGAGCTGTTTTTT.

The chain couples TRBV4-3 to TRBJ1-2; TRBD1 is a possible D gene (6 bases). CDR3 size: 16 residues. Germline V gene lookup returns CDR1 LGHNA and CDR2 YSLEER. Trimming took off 0 bases at V and 6 bases at J, with 17 bases between the two ends. This chain's CDR3 is CASSQEPGQQSHGYTF. CDR3 DNA sequence: TGCGCCAGCAGCCAAGAGCCCGGACAGCAGTCCCATGGCTACACCTTC.

This clonotype was seen a few times. This chain links TRBV20-1 with TRBJ2-7; TRBD2 matches at 10 bases. This CDR3 is 14 amino acids long. In germline, CDR1 is DFQATT, CDR2 SNEGSKA (reference sequence). Trimming took 1 base from V and 2 from J; bases not matched to a gene: 2. CDR3 region: CSARGTSGTYEQYF. As DNA, the CDR3 is TGCAGTGCTAGAGGGACTAGCGGAACCTACGAGCAGTACTTC.

This clonotype was counted ten times or more. The CDR3 nucleotides are TGCAGTGCTGACCGACAGGGAATGGCAGATACGCAGTATTTT. Translated: CSADRQGMADTQYF. This chain links TRBV20-1 with TRBJ2-3, with 7 bases identical to TRBD1. V was clipped by 5 bases and J by 4 bases; unmatched bases: 9. The CDR3 is 14 residues long. Germline assignment: CDR1 DFQATT and CDR2 SNEGSKA (reference sequence).

This clonotype was observed at least ten times. This rearrangement joins TRBV3-1 to TRBJ2-7, with TRBD1 identical over 10 bases. V shed 3 bases, J shed 3 bases, and the junction held 5 bases outside the gene matches. CDR1 and CDR2 from the germline V gene are LGHDT and YNNKEL (reference sequence). CDR3 size: 15 residues. The CDR3 here is CASSHRTGGHYEQYF. CDR3 coding DNA: TGTGCCAGCAGCCACCGGACAGGGGGTCACTACGAGCAGTACTTC.

Only a few counts were recorded for this clonotype. This rearrangement joins TRBV7-6 to TRBJ2-3; 13 bases fit TRBD2. The CDR3 length is 15 residues. Germline CDR1 and CDR2: SGHVS and FNYEAQ. Trimming removed 5 bases from V and 13 bases from J; junction bases left unmatched: 12. CDR3 sequence: CASSLTTSGGAWEYF. The CDR3 DNA is TGTGCCAGCAGCCTGACCACTAGCGGGGGGGCCTGGGAGTATTTT.

This clonotype was seen a handful of times. The chain uses TRBV20-1 and TRBJ2-5, with 9 nucleotides matching TRBD2. Per germline, CDR1 DFQATT and CDR2 SNEGSKA (reference sequence). Losses at the gene ends were 3 bases for V and 8 bases for J; bases not matched to a gene: 7. CDR3 length: 13 amino acids. In DNA form, the CDR3 reads TGCAGTGCTAGCTTAGCGGGAGTTGGTACCCAGTACTTC. This sequence encodes CSASLAGVGTQYF.

CDR3 nucleotides: TGTGCCAGCCAATCTAGCGCAGAGACCCAGTACTTC. Its protein product is CASQSSAETQYF. The chain links TRBV6-2 or TRBV6-3 to TRBJ2-5; maybe TRBD2 (6 bases). Germline loops: CDR1 MNHEY, CDR2 SVGEGT. Trimming removed 8 bases at V and 4 bases at J, with 11 bases between. The CDR3 totals 12 residues.

The V and J genes are TRBV20-1 and TRBJ2-7, with D perhaps being TRBD1 or TRBD2 (6 bases each). There are 15 residues in the CDR3. CDR1 and CDR2 from the germline V gene are DFQATT and SNEGSKA (reference sequence). V gave up 5 bases and J gave up 2 bases, with 19 bases separating them. CDR3 nucleotides: TGCAGTGCTGACGAGGGGGACTCCGAGGCCTACGAGCAGTACTTC. Its protein product is CSADEGDSEAYEQYF.

This clonotype was seen at least ten times. V and J are TRBV6-2 or TRBV6-3 and TRBJ2-1; 8 bases match TRBD2. This CDR3 contains 16 residues. Per germline, CDR1 MNHEY and CDR2 SVGEGT. The V and J ends lost 4 bases and 7 bases, in that order; junction bases with no gene match: 12. The CDR3 nucleotides read TGTGCCAGCAGTTCGGCCTTTGGCGGGAGGAGAAATGAGCAGTTCTTC. Protein product: CASSSAFGGRRNEQFF.

CDR3 nucleotide sequence: TGTGCCAGCAGTTACTGGCTGGGGTCTGGGGCCAACGTCCTGACTTTC. It codes for CASSYWLGSGANVLTF. The chain carries TRBV12-3 or TRBV12-4 and TRBJ2-6, with D unclear. The CDR3 runs 16 residues. Trimming pared 4 bases from V and 1 base from J, leaving 11 bases between.

This chain links TRBV20-1 with TRBJ1-5; D is uncertain. The V end lost 0 bases, the J end lost 6 bases, and 6 bases lay between the germline ends. The length of the CDR3 is 12 residues. Germline CDR1 reads DFQATT; CDR2 reads SNEGSKA (reference sequence). CDR3 DNA: TGCAGTGCTAGAGAGGGGTCTCAGCCCCAGCATTTT. This gives the protein CSAREGSQPQHF.

V and J are TRBV24-1 and TRBJ2-1; D unresolved. The CDR3 contains 12 residues. V was shortened by 4 bases and J by 7 bases, with 7 bases between the two germline ends. CDR1 is KGHDR, CDR2 SFDVKD, per germline. The CDR3 DNA is TGTGCCACCAGTGACCATAGGAATGAGCAGTTCTTC. It translates to CATSDHRNEQFF.

There are a few counts of this clonotype. The V call is TRBV5-1, the J call TRBJ1-2, with TRBD1 matching 10 bases. Germline-derived CDR1 and CDR2 are SGHRS and YFSETQ. Trimming removed 2 bases from V and 5 bases from J; junction bases left unmatched: 6. The CDR3 consists of 15 residues. CDR3 sequence reads: CASSLGGTGDYGYTF. The CDR3 DNA reads TGCGCCAGCAGCTTAGGTGGGACAGGGGATTATGGCTACACCTTC.

This chain uses TRBV5-1 with TRBJ2-3, with D possibly matching TRBD2 (6 bases). CDR3 length equals 14 residues. Germline assignment: CDR1 SGHRS and CDR2 YFSETQ. V dropped 7 bases and J dropped 1 base, with 13 bases sitting between them. As DNA, the CDR3 is TGCGCCAGCGAGGGAGGTTCTCGCACAGATACGCAGTATTTT. Translated, it gives CASEGGSRTDTQYF.